The entry that follows covers one TCR beta chain sequence. Its target is unknown. The sample originates from a study of circulating and synovial CD4+ cells in juvenile arthritis. Overall study findings and caveats: Compared with bulk blood, circulating pathogenic-like lymphocytes shared substantially more CDR3 sequences with synovial T cells.

Sequencing used immunoSEQ multiplex PCR; TCRdb keeps in-frame clones, though not all of them. The sample carries 30,000 to 40,000 clones, nearly 97% recorded once. The CDR3 is 16 amino acids. The V gene lost 6 bases and the J gene lost 5 bases, with 22 bases spanning the gap. The germline V gene has CDR1 SGHTA and CDR2 FQGTGA. This TCR derives from a human donor with juvenile idiopathic arthritis. The chain employs TRBV7-3 and TRBJ1-1, with D possibly matching TRBD1 (6 bases). Material: CD4+ T cells from blood. CDR3 nucleotides: TGTGCCAGCAGAGAATTTTCGGCGGGGGGGCGGACTGAAGCTTTCTTT. Encoded protein: CASREFSAGGRTEAFF.